The rows below give T cell receptor beta chains drawn from one sample of a study of cytomegalovirus exposure and HLA in healthy donors. Assay: immunoSEQ multiplex PCR; the TCRdb copy retains only in-frame clones and omits some. Of some 83,000 clones listed, less than 85% are singletons. The sequencing sample was made of PBMCs. The receptors were sampled from a man aged 55 to 70 in good health and CMV-seronegative. Both conserved end residues are part of each CDR3. Fields, in order: CDR3 protein, CDR3 DNA, clone size, D gene, J gene, V gene. The D gene is left open where the match is weak. Size is omitted from some rows. Given values are once, few, many or a class for expanded clones.

CASSATGEPSYEQYF TGTGCCAGCAGCGCCACAGGGGAACCGTCCTACGAGCAGTACTTC few TRBD1 TRBJ2-7 TRBV9
CATTLAGAGTGELFF TGTGCCACCACTTTAGCGGGGGCGGGTACCGGGGAGCTGTTTTTT . TRBD2 TRBJ2-2 TRBV14
CASSSGQHTDTQYF TGTGCCAGCAGTTCGGGACAGCACACAGATACGCAGTATTTT . TRBD1 TRBJ2-3 TRBV6-5
CASSLESSRAFF TGTGCCAGCAGCTTGGAATCATCCCGGGCTTTCTTT few . TRBJ1-1 TRBV5-8
CASSQVIQGGTGNTIYF TGTGCCAGCAGCCAAGTTATACAGGGGGGTACTGGAAACACCATATATTTT few TRBD1 TRBJ1-3 TRBV4-2
CASSKRTGVGRDTEAFF TGCGCCAGCAGCAAGAGAACAGGGGTGGGGAGAGACACTGAAGCTTTCTTT few TRBD1 TRBJ1-1 TRBV5-1
CAIKPGGTGNTIYF TGTGCCATCAAGCCCGGAGGAACTGGAAACACCATATATTTT few . TRBJ1-3 TRBV10-3
CASSLLTGGTTGELFF TGTGCCAGCAGCTTGTTAACAGGGGGTACAACCGGGGAGCTGTTTTTT . TRBD1 TRBJ2-2 TRBV7-9
CAWTPGLAGNYNEQFF TGTGCCTGGACGCCGGGACTAGCGGGGAATTACAATGAGCAGTTCTTC . TRBD2 TRBJ2-1 TRBV30
CASSRIQGNTIYF TGTGCCAGCAGCCGAATTCAGGGAAACACCATATATTTT . . TRBJ1-3 TRBV11-2
CASSRSGGDYEQYF TGCGCCAGCAGCCGTAGCGGGGGGGACTACGAGCAGTACTTC . TRBD2 TRBJ2-7 TRBV5-1
CASSLNPRTDTQYF TGTGCCAGCAGCTTAAACCCTAGGACAGATACGCAGTATTTT . . TRBJ2-3 TRBV7-3
CASSLSRGGPYNEQFF TGTGCCAGCAGTTTATCTCGCGGGGGGCCATACAATGAGCAGTTCTTC . TRBD2 TRBJ2-1 TRBV27
CSSSASGTGVGDTQYF TGTTCCAGCAGCGCGAGCGGGACAGGGGTAGGAGATACGCAGTATTTT . TRBD1 TRBJ2-3 TRBV7-9
CASSPSAGGTSNTGELFF TGCGCCAGCTCCCCCTCAGCGGGGGGAACATCGAACACCGGGGAGCTGTTTTTT . TRBD2 TRBJ2-2 TRBV5-1
CASCTGGSSPLHF TGTGCCAGCTGTACAGGCGGTAGTTCACCCCTCCACTTT once . TRBJ1-6 TRBV7-2
CASNTKRKDRGNNEQFF TGTGCCAGCAACACAAAGAGAAAGGACAGGGGAAACAATGAGCAGTTCTTC . TRBD1 TRBJ2-1 TRBV14
CATSRGGGQGRDTEAFF TGTGCCACCAGCAGAGGGGGGGGGCAGGGGCGGGACACTGAAGCTTTCTTT . . TRBJ1-1 TRBV15
CASSMGGVLANYGYTF TGTGCCAGTAGTATGGGGGGGGTCCTCGCTAACTATGGCTACACCTTC . . TRBJ1-2 TRBV19
CASSFYRAGGQPQHF TGTGCCAGCAGCTTTTATCGGGCCGGAGGGCAGCCCCAGCATTTT . . TRBJ1-5 TRBV5-6
CASSQRTSGSTDTQYF TGCGCCAGCAGTCAAAGGACTAGCGGGAGCACAGATACGCAGTATTTT . TRBD2 TRBJ2-3 TRBV23-1
CASSLAVPGEQYF TGTGCCAGCAGCTTAGCGGTCCCGGGGGAGCAGTACTTC . . TRBJ2-7 TRBV7-3
CASSDSTSGGGGELFF TGTGCCAGCAGTGACTCGACTAGCGGGGGAGGCGGGGAGCTGTTTTTT . TRBD2 TRBJ2-2 TRBV6-4
CASSVVNGVQFF TGTGCCAGCAGCGTAGTCAACGGTGTGCAGTTCTTC . . TRBJ2-1 TRBV9
CASSMTSGTGELFF TGTGCCAGTAGTATGACTAGCGGTACCGGGGAGCTGTTTTTT . TRBD2 TRBJ2-2 TRBV19
CASSTPGLDTDTQYF TGTGCCAGCAGTACTCCGGGACTAGACACAGATACGCAGTATTTT . TRBD2 TRBJ2-3 TRBV6-1
CASSPGQEDGYTF TGTGCCAGCAGCCCCGGACAGGAGGATGGCTACACCTTC . TRBD1 TRBJ1-2 TRBV11-1
CASRPVSSGNTIYF TGTGCCAGTAGGCCGGTTAGCTCTGGAAACACCATATATTTT . . TRBJ1-3 TRBV19
CASSPGLLAGNYEQYF TGTGCCAGCTCCCCGGGTTTACTAGCGGGGAACTACGAGCAGTACTTC . TRBD2 TRBJ2-7 TRBV18
CASSASGGPWTQYF TGTGCCAGTAGCGCTTCGGGGGGCCCATGGACGCAGTATTTT few . TRBJ2-3 TRBV19
CASSSTGSGANVLTF TGTGCCAGCAGCTCCACAGGGTCTGGGGCCAACGTCCTGACTTTC few . TRBJ2-6 TRBV5-6
CASSESGRASSYEQYF TGTGCCAGTAGCGAATCGGGCAGGGCTAGCTCCTACGAGCAGTACTTC . . TRBJ2-7 TRBV19
CASSYRGGNEQFF TGTGCCAGCAGTTACAGGGGAGGCAATGAGCAGTTCTTC . . TRBJ2-1 TRBV6-5
CAWSRDRGHGYGYTF TGTGCCTGGAGTAGGGACAGGGGGCACGGCTATGGCTACACCTTC . TRBD1 TRBJ1-2 TRBV30
CASSPRGLEATEAFF TGTGCCAGCAGCCCTAGGGGGTTGGAGGCCACTGAAGCTTTCTTT . . TRBJ1-1 TRBV12-1
CSSSLAGNSYEQYF TGTTCCAGCAGCTTGGCAGGAAACTCCTACGAGCAGTACTTC . . TRBJ2-7 TRBV7-9
CASSPRISYEQYF TGCGCCAGCAGCCCCCGTATCTCCTACGAGCAGTACTTC . . TRBJ2-7 TRBV5-1
CASSVELREGSPLHF TGTGCCAGCAGCGTAGAGCTTAGGGAGGGTTCACCCCTCCACTTT . . TRBJ1-6 TRBV9
CASSVRGDWGGGDTQYF TGTGCCAGCAGCGTGAGAGGTGACTGGGGAGGTGGAGATACGCAGTATTTT . . TRBJ2-3 TRBV9
CSSSLTSQGFFSPLHF TGTTCCAGCAGCTTAACAAGTCAGGGGTTCTTTTCACCCCTCCACTTT . . TRBJ1-6 TRBV7-9
CASSTRDRSQETQYF TGTGCCAGCAGCACCCGGGACAGGAGTCAAGAGACCCAGTACTTC . TRBD1 TRBJ2-5 TRBV13
CASSPRYEYEQYF TGCGCCAGCAGCCCGAGGTATGAGTACGAGCAGTACTTC few . TRBJ2-7 TRBV5-1
CASSIQGNTEAFF TGTGCCAGCAGTATACAGGGGAACACTGAAGCTTTCTTT few . TRBJ1-1 TRBV6-6